A selection of T cell receptor beta chains follows, all from one sample in a study of blood T cell repertoires in COVID-19. Only in-frame clones appear in the TCRdb table, and some are missing; sequencing was by immunoSEQ multiplex PCR. The sample contains a few hundred thousand clones, about four fifths of which appear only once. Sequenced input: peripheral blood. The origin of the receptors is a man older than 75 with acute or convalescent COVID-19. Each CDR3 is given with its conserved first and last residue. D genes are given only for firm matches. For some rows the clone size is stated as once, few or many, or as a class when expanded; others skip it.

>12|TRBJ1-6|-|few|TRBV2
TGTGCCAGAAGGGGAGGAAATTCACCCCTCCACTTT
CARRGGNSPLHF
>14|TRBJ1-1|-|-|TRBV7-9
TGTGCCAGCAGCTTTGGGGGGGTCCCTACCGGGGCTTTCTTT
CASSFGGVPTGAFF
>14|TRBJ1-5|-|-|TRBV6-1
TGTGCCAGCAGTGAGGGGCTGAGTCTGGTGCCCCAGCATTTT
CASSEGLSLVPQHF
>13|TRBJ1-1|-|-|TRBV28
TGTGCCAGCAGTTTACGGGTCAACACTGAAGCTTTCTTT
CASSLRVNTEAFF
>16|TRBJ2-2|TRBD2|-|TRBV27
TGTGCCAGCAGTTTTCCGGCGGGAGCGAACACCGGGGAGCTGTTTTTT
CASSFPAGANTGELFF
>15|TRBJ2-3|TRBD1|-|TRBV5-1
TGCGCCAGCAGCTTTGACGGGACAGGCACAGATACGCAGTATTTT
CASSFDGTGTDTQYF
>13|TRBJ1-2|-|-|TRBV18
TGTGCCAGCTCAGATGAGAGGGACTATGGCTACACCTTC
CASSDERDYGYTF
>19|TRBJ2-3|TRBD2|-|TRBV5-4
TGTGCCAGCAGCCCCTCCCCTGGGACTAGCGGGGGGAGCACAGATACGCAGTATTTT
CASSPSPGTSGGSTDTQYF
>15|TRBJ1-3|TRBD1|-|TRBV5-8
TGTGCCAGCACCCGACAGGGCGGCTCTGGAAACACCATATATTTT
CASTRQGGSGNTIYF
>17|TRBJ2-3|TRBD1|once|TRBV24-1
TGTGCCACCAGTGATTCCGGGACAGGGGGCAACCCAGATACGCAGTATTTT
CATSDSGTGGNPDTQYF
>16|TRBJ1-1|TRBD1|-|TRBV11-2
TGTGCCAGCAGCTTAGCCGGGACAGGGCTGAGCACTGAAGCTTTCTTT
CASSLAGTGLSTEAFF
>16|TRBJ2-2|-|-|TRBV6-5
TGTGCCAGCAGTTCTCCAAGGGGGGGCGCCCCCGGGGAGCTGTTTTTT
CASSSPRGGAPGELFF
>14|TRBJ2-6|-|-|TRBV5-1
TGCGCCAGCTGGGACACCTCTGGGGCCAACGTCCTGACTTTC
CASWDTSGANVLTF
>14|TRBJ1-2|TRBD1|-|TRBV14
TGTGCCAGCAGCCAAGGACAGGGCGGGTATGGCTACACCTTC
CASSQGQGGYGYTF
>14|TRBJ2-5|-|-|TRBV2
TGTGCCAGCAGTGAAGCTAGCATCCCGAAGACCCAGTACTTC
CASSEASIPKTQYF
>14|TRBJ1-5|TRBD1|-|TRBV2
TGTGCCAGCAGCCGGACAGGGAACAATCAGCCCCAGCATTTT
CASSRTGNNQPQHF
>14|TRBJ1-2|TRBD1|-|TRBV7-8
TGTGCCAGCAGCTTGTTTCGACAGGGTCGAGGCTACACCTTC
CASSLFRQGRGYTF
>15|TRBJ1-6|-|few|TRBV6-1
TGTGCCAGCAGTGAACAGGGGTCCTATAATTCACCCCTCCACTTT
CASSEQGSYNSPLHF
>13|TRBJ1-1|TRBD1|-|TRBV2
TGTGCCAGCAGTTACGCAGGGGGCACTGAAGCTTTCTTT
CASSYAGGTEAFF
>15|TRBJ1-4|TRBD1|-|TRBV5-1
TGCGCCAGCAGCCCACGGACAGGGTCAAATGAAAAACTGTTTTTT
CASSPRTGSNEKLFF
>16|TRBJ1-5|TRBD1|-|TRBV19
TGTGCCAGTAGTCTTCTCAGGGGGCAGGGCAATCAGCCCCAGCATTTT
CASSLLRGQGNQPQHF
>14|TRBJ1-1|-|-|TRBV27
TGTGCCAGCAGTTTTTGGGGGCGGAGCACTGAAGCTTTCTTT
CASSFWGRSTEAFF
>16|TRBJ1-3|TRBD1|-|TRBV6-6
TGTGCCAGCAACTACGGACAGGGGAGATCTGGAAACACCATATATTTT
CASNYGQGRSGNTIYF
>14|TRBJ2-7|-|-|TRBV7-2
TGTGCCAGCAGCCCTGGATTGCGGTCCTACGAGCAGTACTTC
CASSPGLRSYEQYF
>15|TRBJ2-3|TRBD1|-|TRBV28
TGTGCCAGCAGTTTGGCGGGACAGGGTCGGGATACGCAGTATTTT
CASSLAGQGRDTQYF
>10|TRBJ1-2|-|-|TRBV20-1
TGCAGTGCTAGGTCATATGGCTACACCTTC
CSARSYGYTF
>16|TRBJ2-7|TRBD2|-|TRBV5-4
TGTGCCAGCAGCCCCCGGGGCGGGGGTCTAACCTACGAGCAGTACTTC
CASSPRGGGLTYEQYF
>17|TRBJ2-1|-|-|TRBV25-1
TGTGCCAGCAGTGAATTTCGAGCTCCCTCAAGGGGGAATGAGCAGTTCTTC
CASSEFRAPSRGNEQFF
>13|TRBJ2-7|-|-|TRBV5-4
TGTGCCAGCAGCCCGACAGGTTTCTACGAGCAGTACTTC
CASSPTGFYEQYF
>15|TRBJ2-7|TRBD2|-|TRBV15
TGTGCCACCAGCAGAGGGCCCGGGGGAGGGCGCGAGCAGTACTTC
CATSRGPGGGREQYF